This T cell receptor (beta chain) is drawn from a study of shared clonotypes between healthy human individuals. Study summary: Researchers drew samples from two women and a few men aged 18 to 49.

Germline V gene sequence: CDR1 SGHTA, CDR2 FQGTGA. Trimming left V 3 bases short and J 1 base short, with 9 bases between. This CDR3 spans 14 amino acids. The assay was immunoSEQ multiplex PCR, and TCRdb's table has in-frame clones only and misses some. This repertoire shows about 480,000 clones, less than 85% found once; its top ten account for 13%. The sequence was obtained from a woman aged 40 to 55 in good health. Some clones in this sample may be carry-over from other donors' samples. Sample: PBMCs. The chain joins TRBV7-3 to TRBJ1-1; D remains ambiguous. The chain's CDR3 is CASSLNRANTEAFF. The DNA of the CDR3 is TGTGCCAGCAGCTTGAATAGGGCGAACACTGAAGCTTTCTTT.